This T cell receptor beta chain is drawn from a study of cytomegalovirus exposure and HLA in healthy donors. General observations from the study: There were a few CMV-associated chains whose specificity for CMV antigens was confirmed in vitro. Immune exposure data for these donors was limited to CMV serostatus.

PCR employed 60 Vbeta and 13 Jbeta primers. Sequencing used immunoSEQ multiplex PCR; TCRdb keeps in-frame clones, though not all of them. The data contain around 81,000 clones, around 58% of them seen just once; the ten biggest clones take up around 6%. CDR1 is LGHNA and CDR2 is YNFKEQ in the germline V gene. The CDR3 runs to 17 residues. V lost 1 base, J lost 2 bases, and 9 bases stayed unmatched. On this clone: Its matching antigen is unknown.

Material for sequencing was PBMCs. This clonotype was obtained from a man under 40 in good health and CMV-seropositive. V usage is TRBV4-2 and J usage is TRBJ1-1; 8 bases match TRBD1. CDR3 sequence (DNA): TGTGCCAGCAGCCAAGGACAGGGGCGAAGCCCCAACACTGAAGCTTTCTTT. Amino acids: CASSQGQGRSPNTEAFF.